This T cell receptor (beta chain) was retrieved from a study of T cells in women clearing cervical HPV infection (dated by TCRdb to 2016 to 2019). With respect to the entire study: The cases were about 23 women with histologically confirmed HPV16-related CIN3 or worse, and 2 of those women had invasive cancers. The 25 or so controls were women who cleared a single incident HPV16 infection within 12 months without developing precancer or cancer. Case blood was taken at the visit when the lesion was first identified, whereas control blood was taken when infection was no longer detected. For cases, a median interval of roughly 150 days, with an interquartile range of 90 to 200 days, was observed between lesion detection and blood sampling. Since HLA typing was available for only a few women, HLA type could not be ruled out as a confounder. This exploratory proof-of-principle case-control study, nested within the Guanacaste HPV Natural History Study in Costa Rica, compared TCR repertoires among women with different cervical HPV16 outcomes. Cases and controls were matched on year of sample collection and on age within five years. Cases had a median age of approximately 35 years compared with 38 to 40 for controls, and baseline characteristics showed no significant differences between the groups. The parent cohort enrolled roughly 9,300 women aged 18 or older in Guanacaste, Costa Rica, in about 1993 to 1994 and followed the women for roughly seven years. Quality controls consisted of five blinded duplicates per group, for a total of roughly 60 samples made up of approximately 50 participants and roughly 10 replicates. Paper-wide results and their limitations: The cross-sectional design could not show whether associations preceded infection or resulted from it; effector/memory subsets and HPV-specific T cells were not isolated. Random forest classifiers combining richness and V gene abundances distinguished cases from controls with an estimated AUC of approximately 0.8. Lower TRBV6-7 relative abundance was observed in cases than in controls (approximately 0.1% versus 0.16%; Bonferroni P = 0.0008). Because T-cell numbers per sample were unknown, differences in richness could reflect varying T-cell content rather than repertoire biology. TCR repertoire richness was significantly higher in CIN3+ cases than in controls across sequencing depths, while evenness did not differ.

Every participant had a single incident cervical HPV16 infection, and women with prevalent HPV16 infections were excluded. Cervical HPV DNA was detected by MY09/MY11 PCR, and genotyping was performed by dot-blot hybridization. More than 14 mL of heparinized blood were centrifuged, and the buffy coat was split into aliquots, frozen at -30 degrees C, and then kept at -80 degrees C. QIAGEN kits were used to extract genomic DNA from buffy coat specimens. Using the immunoSEQ assay, multiplex PCR amplified TCR beta CDR3 regions from an average of approximately 1,200 ng of genomic DNA per sample. The assay corrected primer bias using a complete synthetic TCR repertoire to establish an amplification baseline. Amplicons were sequenced on the Illumina platform. From the authors' description of their analysis: Sequence errors were corrected by clustering with frequency ratios and a modified nearest-neighbor algorithm, and the sequences were then analyzed in the immunoSEQ Analyzer using IMGT gene definitions. TCR richness and evenness were averaged over 20 rarefaction repeats at each rarefaction depth, excluding samples with fewer sequences than the depth. V, D and J gene relative abundances were compared between groups with Wilcoxon rank sum tests, applying FDR correction. An intraclass correlation of 90% to 97% for TCR richness and an average of roughly 76% across over 65 gene segments were obtained from the blinded duplicates. The table comes from immuneACCESS by way of TCRdb, which keeps in-frame sequences with V and J called. Part of the clones is missing from these tables; in studies checked, under half for an unresolved V gene and the rest for unknown reasons. D and trimming were read from the DNA, whereas the V and J calls and clone size are those reported in that table. The table held for this sample gives tens of thousands of clones. In total, the top ten clones hold about 7% of the sample.

Comments on this clone: The specificity of this receptor is unknown. The CDR3 goes on 3 residues after the read ends, and that part is filled in from the germline J gene.

Trimming removed 3 bases from V and 5 bases from J; the gene matches leave 3 bases unexplained. Via the germline V gene, CDR1 is SGHTA and CDR2 FQGNSA. The CDR3 has 13 amino acids, counting the end cysteine and phenylalanine. The DNA has 30 bases, all within the CDR3, and is read from base 1. The chain joins TRBV7-2 to TRBJ1-2; TRBD1 lines up with 7 middle nucleotides. The receptor was isolated from a woman aged 18-69 years with a cervical HPV16 infection that either progressed to CIN3+ or cleared (not recorded which). The specimen was blood buffy coat. The CDR3 has the sequence CASSLTGTYGYTF. The part of the CDR3 DNA that was read is TGTGCCAGCAGCTTGACAGGGACGTATGGC.